This note documents a single TCR beta chain sequence. Its antigen is as yet unknown. This record comes from a study of graft-versus-host responses after intestinal transplantation. Whole-study context: Recipients uniformly received anti-thymocyte globulin induction, followed by tacrolimus and steroids for roughly 3 years. General study results and limits: The highest levels of circulating GvH clones went along with early declines in HvG clones after transplant. GvH clones were identified in recipient marrow, with some first appearing in ileum or blood.

V was clipped by 3 bases and J by 6 bases; unmatched bases: 4. The CDR3 loop spans 15 amino acids. Germline V gives CDR1 LGHNA, CDR2 YNFKEQ. The assay was immunoSEQ multiplex PCR, and TCRdb's table has in-frame clones only and misses some. The sample shows about 110,000 clones, approximately 92% of them seen only once. This receptor was identified in a human donor who was the organ donor for an intestinal transplant. The J gene is TRBJ2-1, the V gene TRBV4-2; 11 bases are a match to TRBD2. The material was unstimulated CD4+ T cells sorted from spleen or lymph node cells, obtained before transplant. The CDR3 DNA is TGTGCCAGCAGCCACCTAGCGGGAGGTCCCAATGAGCAGTTCTTC. Translating it yields CASSHLAGGPNEQFF.